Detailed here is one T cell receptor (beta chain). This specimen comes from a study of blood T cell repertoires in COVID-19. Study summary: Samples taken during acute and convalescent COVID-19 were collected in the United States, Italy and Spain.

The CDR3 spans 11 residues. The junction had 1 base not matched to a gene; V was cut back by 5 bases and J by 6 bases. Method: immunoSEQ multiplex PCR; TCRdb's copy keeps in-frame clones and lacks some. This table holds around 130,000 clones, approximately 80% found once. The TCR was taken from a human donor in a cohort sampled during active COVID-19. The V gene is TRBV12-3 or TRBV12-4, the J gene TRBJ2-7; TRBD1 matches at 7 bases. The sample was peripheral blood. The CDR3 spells CASSTGVEQYF. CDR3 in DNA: TGTGCCAGCAGTACAGGGGTCGAGCAGTACTTC.